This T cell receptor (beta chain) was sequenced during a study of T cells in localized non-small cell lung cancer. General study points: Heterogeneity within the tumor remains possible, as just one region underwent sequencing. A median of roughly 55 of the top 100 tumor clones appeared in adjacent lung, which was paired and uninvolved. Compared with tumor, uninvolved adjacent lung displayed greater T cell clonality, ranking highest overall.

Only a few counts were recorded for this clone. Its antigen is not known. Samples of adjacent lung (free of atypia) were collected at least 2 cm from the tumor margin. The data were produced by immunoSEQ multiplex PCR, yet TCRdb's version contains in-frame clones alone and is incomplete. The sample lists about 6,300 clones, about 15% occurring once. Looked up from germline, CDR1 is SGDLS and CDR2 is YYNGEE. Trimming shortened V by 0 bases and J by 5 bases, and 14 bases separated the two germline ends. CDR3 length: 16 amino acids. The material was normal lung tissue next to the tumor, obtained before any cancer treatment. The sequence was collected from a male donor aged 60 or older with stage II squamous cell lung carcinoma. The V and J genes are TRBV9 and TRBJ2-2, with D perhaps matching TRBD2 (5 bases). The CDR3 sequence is CASSVGGSVGTGELFF. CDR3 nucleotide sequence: TGTGCCAGCAGCGTAGGAGGGAGCGTGGGGACCGGGGAGCTGTTTTTT.